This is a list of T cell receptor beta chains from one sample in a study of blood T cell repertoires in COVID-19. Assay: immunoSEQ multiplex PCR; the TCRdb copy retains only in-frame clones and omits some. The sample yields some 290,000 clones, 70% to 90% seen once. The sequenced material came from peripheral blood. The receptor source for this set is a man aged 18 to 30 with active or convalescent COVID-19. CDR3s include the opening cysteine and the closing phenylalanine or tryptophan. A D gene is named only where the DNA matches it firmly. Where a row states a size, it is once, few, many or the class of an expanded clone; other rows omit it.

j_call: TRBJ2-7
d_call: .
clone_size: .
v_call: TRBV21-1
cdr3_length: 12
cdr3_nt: TGTGCCAGCAGCATGAGACAGCGCGAGCAGTACTTC
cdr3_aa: CASSMRQREQYF

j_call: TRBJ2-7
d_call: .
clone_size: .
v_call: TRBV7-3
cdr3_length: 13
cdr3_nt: TGTGCCAGCAGCTTTAGGCGGGGCTACGAGCAGTACTTC
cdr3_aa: CASSFRRGYEQYF

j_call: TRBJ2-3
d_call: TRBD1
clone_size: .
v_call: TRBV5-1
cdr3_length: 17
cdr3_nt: TGCGCCAGCAGCCCAAACCACCCGGGACAGGGCACAGATACGCAGTATTTT
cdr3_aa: CASSPNHPGQGTDTQYF

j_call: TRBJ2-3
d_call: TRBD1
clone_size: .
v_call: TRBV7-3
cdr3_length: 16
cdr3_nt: TGTGCCAGCAGCTTAGGGACAGGGGCGATCACAGATACGCAGTATTTT
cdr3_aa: CASSLGTGAITDTQYF

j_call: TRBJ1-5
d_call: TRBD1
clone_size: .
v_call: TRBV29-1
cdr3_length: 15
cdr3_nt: TGCAGCGTTGGACAGGGACACGCGAGCAATCAGCCCCAGCATTTT
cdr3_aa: CSVGQGHASNQPQHF

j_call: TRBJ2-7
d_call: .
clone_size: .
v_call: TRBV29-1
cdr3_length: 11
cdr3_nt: TGCAGCGCCTCGACAGCTTACGAGCAGTACTTC
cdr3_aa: CSASTAYEQYF

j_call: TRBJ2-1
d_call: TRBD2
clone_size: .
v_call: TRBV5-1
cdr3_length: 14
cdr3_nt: TGCGCCAGCAAGGTAGCGGGAGAATCCAATGAGCAGTTCTTC
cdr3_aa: CASKVAGESNEQFF

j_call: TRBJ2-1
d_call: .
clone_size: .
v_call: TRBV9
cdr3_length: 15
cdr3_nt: TGTGCCAGCAGCGTAGGAGGGGGGGCGTACAATGAGCAGTTCTTC
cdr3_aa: CASSVGGGAYNEQFF

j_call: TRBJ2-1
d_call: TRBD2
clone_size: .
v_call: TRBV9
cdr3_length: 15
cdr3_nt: TGTGCCAGCAGCGCAACTCTAGCGGGGTACAATGAGCAGTTCTTC
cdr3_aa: CASSATLAGYNEQFF

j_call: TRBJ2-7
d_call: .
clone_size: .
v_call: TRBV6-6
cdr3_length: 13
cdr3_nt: TGTGCCAGCACGAGACTAGAACCCTACGAGCAGTACTTC
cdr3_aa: CASTRLEPYEQYF

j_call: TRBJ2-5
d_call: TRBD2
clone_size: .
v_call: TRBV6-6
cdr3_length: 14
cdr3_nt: TGTGCCAGCAGTCCCCCGGGAGGGGGGGAGACCCAGTACTTC
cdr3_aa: CASSPPGGGETQYF

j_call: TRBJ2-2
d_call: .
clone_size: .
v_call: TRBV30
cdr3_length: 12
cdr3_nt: TGTGCCTGGAGTGTACAGGACGGGGAGCTGTTTTTT
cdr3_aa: CAWSVQDGELFF

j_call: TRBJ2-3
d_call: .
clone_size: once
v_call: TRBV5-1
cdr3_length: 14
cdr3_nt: TGCGCCAGCAGCTTGGCCCAAGCGGAGGATACGCAGTATTTT
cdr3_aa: CASSLAQAEDTQYF

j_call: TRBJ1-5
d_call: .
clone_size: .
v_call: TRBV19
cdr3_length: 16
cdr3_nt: TGTGCCAGTAGTACCTCTCGGACATTTGGCAATCAGCCCCAGCATTTT
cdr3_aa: CASSTSRTFGNQPQHF

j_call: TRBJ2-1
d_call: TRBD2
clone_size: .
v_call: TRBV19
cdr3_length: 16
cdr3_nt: TGTGCCAGTAGTGCCCTAGCGGGGCGACACTACAATGAGCAGTTCTTC
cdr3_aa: CASSALAGRHYNEQFF

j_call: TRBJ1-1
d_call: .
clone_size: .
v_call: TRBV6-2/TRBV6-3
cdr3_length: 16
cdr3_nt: TGTGCCAGCAGTCTATTCCCCAGGTCCATGAACACTGAAGCTTTCTTT
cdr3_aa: CASSLFPRSMNTEAFF

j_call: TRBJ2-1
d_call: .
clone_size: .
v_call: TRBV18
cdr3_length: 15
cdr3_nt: TGTGCCAGCTCCTATACGAGGGCAAAATACAATGAGCAGTTCTTC
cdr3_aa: CASSYTRAKYNEQFF

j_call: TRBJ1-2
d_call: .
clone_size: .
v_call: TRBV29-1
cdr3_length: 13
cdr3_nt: TGCAGCTATTTTCCCGGGACTGACGGAGGCTACACCTTC
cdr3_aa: CSYFPGTDGGYTF

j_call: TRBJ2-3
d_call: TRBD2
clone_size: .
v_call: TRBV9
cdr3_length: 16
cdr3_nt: TGTGCCAGCAGCGTAGTGGGAGCGGGAACAGTGGATACGCAGTATTTT
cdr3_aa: CASSVVGAGTVDTQYF

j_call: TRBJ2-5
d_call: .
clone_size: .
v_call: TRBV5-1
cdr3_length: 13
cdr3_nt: TGCGCCAGCAGGATGGGGGAGGCAGAGACCCAGTACTTC
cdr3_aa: CASRMGEAETQYF

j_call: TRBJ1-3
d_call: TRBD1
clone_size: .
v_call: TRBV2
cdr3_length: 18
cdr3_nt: TGTGCCAGCAGCGACCCTATGCGGACAGGGATCTCTGGAAACACCATATATTTT
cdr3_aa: CASSDPMRTGISGNTIYF

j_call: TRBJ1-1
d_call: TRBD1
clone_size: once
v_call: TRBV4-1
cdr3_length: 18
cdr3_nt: TGCGCCAGCAGCCCTGCAGATAGGGGGCGAGGGTTGAACACTGAAGCTTTCTTT
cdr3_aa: CASSPADRGRGLNTEAFF

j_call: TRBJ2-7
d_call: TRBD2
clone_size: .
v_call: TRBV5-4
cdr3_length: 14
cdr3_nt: TGTGCCAGCAGCGTGACTAGCGGGATCTACGAGCAGTACTTC
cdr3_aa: CASSVTSGIYEQYF

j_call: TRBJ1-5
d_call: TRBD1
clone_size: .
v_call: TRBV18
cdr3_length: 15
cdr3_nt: TGTGCCAGCTCACCCCCTGGACAGGGCAATCAGCCCCAGCATTTT
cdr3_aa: CASSPPGQGNQPQHF

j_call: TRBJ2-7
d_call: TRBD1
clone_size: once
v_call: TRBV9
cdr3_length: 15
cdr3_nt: TGTGCCAGCAGCGAAACCGGGACAGGGGGCTACGAGCAGTACTTC
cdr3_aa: CASSETGTGGYEQYF

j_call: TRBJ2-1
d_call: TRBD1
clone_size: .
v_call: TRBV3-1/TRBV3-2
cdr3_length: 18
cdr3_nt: TGTGCCAGCAGCCAGGGACAGGGGCCACCTTACTCCTACAATGAGCAGTTCTTC
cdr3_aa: CASSQGQGPPYSYNEQFF

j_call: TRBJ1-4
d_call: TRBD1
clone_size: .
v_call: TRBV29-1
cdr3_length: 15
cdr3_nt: TGCAGCGTAGATCTCTCCGGGACAGGGAATGAAAAACTGTTTTTT
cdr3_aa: CSVDLSGTGNEKLFF

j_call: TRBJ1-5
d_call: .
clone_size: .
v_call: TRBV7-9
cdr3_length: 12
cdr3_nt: TGTGCCAGCAGCTTACGCGATCAGCCCCAGCATTTT
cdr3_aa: CASSLRDQPQHF

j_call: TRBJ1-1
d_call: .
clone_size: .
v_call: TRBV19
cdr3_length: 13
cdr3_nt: TGTGCCAGTAGTATAGGGGCGGGGGGCGAAGCTTTCTTT
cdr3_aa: CASSIGAGGEAFF

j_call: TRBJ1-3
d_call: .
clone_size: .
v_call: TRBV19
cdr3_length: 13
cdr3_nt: TGTGCCGTCACAGAGAGCTCTGGAAACACCATATATTTT
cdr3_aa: CAVTESSGNTIYF

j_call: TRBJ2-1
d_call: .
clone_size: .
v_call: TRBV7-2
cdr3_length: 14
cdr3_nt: TGTGCCAGCAGCTTAACGGCCCAGGGCAATGAGCAGTTCTTC
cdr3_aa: CASSLTAQGNEQFF

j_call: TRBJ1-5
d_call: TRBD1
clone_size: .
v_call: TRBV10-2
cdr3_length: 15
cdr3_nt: TGCGCCAGCAGTGAGTCTAGGACAGGGCTCCAGCCCCAGCATTTT
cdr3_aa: CASSESRTGLQPQHF

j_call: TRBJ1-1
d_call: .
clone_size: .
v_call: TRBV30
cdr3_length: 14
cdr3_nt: TGTGCCGAGGGCGCAGGCAGCATGAACACTGAAGCTTTCTTT
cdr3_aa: CAEGAGSMNTEAFF

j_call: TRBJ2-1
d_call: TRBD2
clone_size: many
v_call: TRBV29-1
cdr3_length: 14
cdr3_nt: TGCAGCGTTGAGCCCTTTAGCGGGAGTAATGAGCAGTTCTTC
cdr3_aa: CSVEPFSGSNEQFF

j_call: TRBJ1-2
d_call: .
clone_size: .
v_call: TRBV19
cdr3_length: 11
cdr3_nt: TGTGCCAGTAGTTCCCTAGATGGCTACACCTTC
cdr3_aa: CASSSLDGYTF

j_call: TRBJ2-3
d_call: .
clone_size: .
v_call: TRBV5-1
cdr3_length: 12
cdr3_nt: TGCGCCAGCAAGCGATCGGAAGATACGCAGTATTTT
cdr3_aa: CASKRSEDTQYF

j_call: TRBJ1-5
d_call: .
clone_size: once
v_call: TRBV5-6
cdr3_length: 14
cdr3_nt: TGTGCCAGCAGCTTGGGCTGGTACTATCAGCCCCAGCATTTT
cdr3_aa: CASSLGWYYQPQHF

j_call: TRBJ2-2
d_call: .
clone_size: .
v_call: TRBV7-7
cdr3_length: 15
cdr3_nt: TGTGCTAGCAGCTACAGCGGGCCGAACACCGGGGAGCTGTTTTTT
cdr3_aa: CASSYSGPNTGELFF

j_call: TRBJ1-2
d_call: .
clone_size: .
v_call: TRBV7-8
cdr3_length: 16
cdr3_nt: TGTGCCAGCAGCTTAGTATCCCCGAGGACTAACTATGGCTACACCTTC
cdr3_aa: CASSLVSPRTNYGYTF

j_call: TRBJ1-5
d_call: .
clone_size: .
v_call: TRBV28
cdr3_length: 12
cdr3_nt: TGTGCCAGCAGTTACACGAATCAGCCCCAGCATTTT
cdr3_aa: CASSYTNQPQHF

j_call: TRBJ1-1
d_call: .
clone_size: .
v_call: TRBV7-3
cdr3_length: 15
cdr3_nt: TGTGCCAGCAGCTCCCTAGCGGGGGGAAGCACTGAAGCTTTCTTT
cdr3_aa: CASSSLAGGSTEAFF

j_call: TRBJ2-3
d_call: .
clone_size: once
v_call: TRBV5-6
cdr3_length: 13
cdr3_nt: TGTGCCAGCAGCTTTGGAGCGGTAGATACGCAGTATTTT
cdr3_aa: CASSFGAVDTQYF

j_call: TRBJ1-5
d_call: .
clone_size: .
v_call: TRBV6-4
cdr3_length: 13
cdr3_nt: TGTGCCAGCAGTCAACAGGGAGATCAGCCCCAGCATTTT
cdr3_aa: CASSQQGDQPQHF

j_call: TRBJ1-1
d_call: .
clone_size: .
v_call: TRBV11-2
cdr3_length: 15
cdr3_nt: TGTGCCAGCAGCTGGAGAGGAAAGATAAGTACTGAAGCTTTCTTT
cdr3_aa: CASSWRGKISTEAFF

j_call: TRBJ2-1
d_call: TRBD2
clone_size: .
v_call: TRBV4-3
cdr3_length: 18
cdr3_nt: TGCGCCAGCAGCCAAGACTTTGCGAGCGGGAGTGTTTTGAATGAGCAGTTCTTC
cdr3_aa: CASSQDFASGSVLNEQFF

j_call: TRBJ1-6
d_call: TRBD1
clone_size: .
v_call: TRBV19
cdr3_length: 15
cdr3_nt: TGTGCCAATAGTATCCAGGGGGCGCACAATTCACCCCTCCACTTT
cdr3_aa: CANSIQGAHNSPLHF

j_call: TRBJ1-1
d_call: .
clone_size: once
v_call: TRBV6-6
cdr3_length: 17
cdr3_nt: TGTGCCAGCAGTCCAACCCGGACTCGGGGAGGAGTAACTGAAGCTTTCTTT
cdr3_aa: CASSPTRTRGGVTEAFF

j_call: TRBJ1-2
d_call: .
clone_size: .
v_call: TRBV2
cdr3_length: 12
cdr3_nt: TGTGCCAGCCAGGAGGGGTCCTATGGCTACACCTTC
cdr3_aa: CASQEGSYGYTF

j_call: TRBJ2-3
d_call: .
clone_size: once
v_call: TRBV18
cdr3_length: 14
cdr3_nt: TGTGCCAGCTCACCACCGAGAGAAACAGATACGCAGTATTTT
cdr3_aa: CASSPPRETDTQYF

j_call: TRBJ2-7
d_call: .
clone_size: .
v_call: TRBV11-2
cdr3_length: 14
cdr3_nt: TGTGCCAGCAGCGAAGGTCGGGTTTCCTACGAGCAGTACTTC
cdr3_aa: CASSEGRVSYEQYF

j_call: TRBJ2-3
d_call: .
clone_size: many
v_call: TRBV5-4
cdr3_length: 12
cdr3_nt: TGTGCCAGCAGCTTCGAGGCAGATACGCAGTATTTT
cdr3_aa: CASSFEADTQYF

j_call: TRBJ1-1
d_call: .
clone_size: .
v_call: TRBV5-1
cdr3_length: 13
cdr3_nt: TGCGCCAGCAGGGTATCGGGGGACACTGAAGCTTTCTTT
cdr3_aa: CASRVSGDTEAFF

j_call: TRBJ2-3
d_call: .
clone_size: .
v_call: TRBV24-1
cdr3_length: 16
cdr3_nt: TGTGCCACCAGTGATTGGGGGGGGCTAGGTTCAGATACGCAGTATTTT
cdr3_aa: CATSDWGGLGSDTQYF

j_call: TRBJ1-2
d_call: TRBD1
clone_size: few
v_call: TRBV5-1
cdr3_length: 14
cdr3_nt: TGCGCCAGCAGCTTGGTGGCAGGGGGCTCCGGCTACACCTTC
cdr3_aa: CASSLVAGGSGYTF

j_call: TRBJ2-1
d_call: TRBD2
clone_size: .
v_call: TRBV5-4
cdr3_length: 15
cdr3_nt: TGTGCCAGCAGCGGGGGACTAGCGGGGGGATATGAGCAGTTCTTC
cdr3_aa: CASSGGLAGGYEQFF

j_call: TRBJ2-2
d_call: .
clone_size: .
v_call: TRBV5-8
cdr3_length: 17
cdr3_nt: TGTGCCAGCAGCTTGTTTAGAGCCCTAACGAACACCGGGGAGCTGTTTTTT
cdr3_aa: CASSLFRALTNTGELFF

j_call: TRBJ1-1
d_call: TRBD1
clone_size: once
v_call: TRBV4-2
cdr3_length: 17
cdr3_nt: TGTGCCAGCAGCCAAGAAAGGACAGGGTGGACAAACACTGAAGCTTTCTTT
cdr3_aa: CASSQERTGWTNTEAFF